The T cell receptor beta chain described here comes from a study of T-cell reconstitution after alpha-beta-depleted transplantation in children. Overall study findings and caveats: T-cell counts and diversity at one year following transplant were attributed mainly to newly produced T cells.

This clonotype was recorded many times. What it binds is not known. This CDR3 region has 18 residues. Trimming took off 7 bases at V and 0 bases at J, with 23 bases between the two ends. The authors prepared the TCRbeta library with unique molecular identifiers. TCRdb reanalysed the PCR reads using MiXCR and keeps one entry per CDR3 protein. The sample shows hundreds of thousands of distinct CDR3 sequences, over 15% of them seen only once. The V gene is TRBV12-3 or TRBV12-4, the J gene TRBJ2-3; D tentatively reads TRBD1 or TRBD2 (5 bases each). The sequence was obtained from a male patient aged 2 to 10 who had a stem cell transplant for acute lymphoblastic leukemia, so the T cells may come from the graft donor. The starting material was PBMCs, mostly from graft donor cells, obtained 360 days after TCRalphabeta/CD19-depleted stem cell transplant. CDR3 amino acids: CASTLNRRSFSSTDTQYF. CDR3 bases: TGTGCCAGCACCCTCAACAGGAGGTCTTTCTCTAGCACAGATACGCAGTATTTT.